Below, 15 T cell receptor beta chains from the same sample are listed, as sequenced in a study of shared clonotypes between healthy human individuals. Some clones are missing from TCRdb's copy, which holds only in-frame ones; the method was immunoSEQ multiplex PCR. The sample yields some 1.5 million clones, around 95% seen once. The sequenced material came from naive CD4+ T cells sorted from blood. Subset given: CD45RA+ positively selected. The source is a man aged 25-40 years in good health.

The V and J genes are TRBV5-1 and TRBJ1-1; 7 bases line up with TRBD1. The CDR3 loop spans 15 amino acids. V shed 0 bases, J shed 4 bases, and the junction held 6 bases outside the gene matches. Germline V CDR1 and CDR2: SGHRS, YFSETQ. CDR3 sequence (DNA): TGCGCCAGCAGCTTGGATGGGACAGCGGGCACTGAAGCTTTCTTT. Amino acids: CASSLDGTAGTEAFF.

The chain combines TRBV9 with TRBJ1-2, with D perhaps TRBD1 (6 bases). The length of the CDR3 is 13 residues. V lost 7 bases and J lost 2, with 12 bases in between. Looked up from germline, CDR1 is SGDLS and CDR2 is YYNGEE. This CDR3 is CASGEQGNYGYTF. Here the CDR3 DNA reads TGTGCCAGCGGGGAACAGGGCAACTATGGCTACACCTTC.

The chain combines TRBV6-7 with TRBJ1-1, with 8 bases fitting TRBD1. TRBV6-7 counts as an open reading frame of uncertain function. After removal of 5 bases from V and 9 bases from J, the junction contained 5 bases not matched to a gene. The CDR3 extends over 12 amino acids. The CDR3 is CASSQGQAQAFF. CDR3 DNA sequence: TGTGCCAGCAGTCAGGGACAGGCCCAAGCTTTCTTT.

V is TRBV6-6 and J is TRBJ2-7; 7 nucleotides line up with TRBD2. The V segment lost 0 bases and the J segment 4 bases; nucleotides outside the gene matches: 6. Germline V gene lookup returns CDR1 MNHNY and CDR2 SVGAGI (reference sequence). The CDR3 has 15 amino acids. The CDR3 nucleotides read TGTGCCAGCAGTTACTCGGCGGGAGTCAGTTACGAGCAGTACTTC. Its protein is CASSYSAGVSYEQYF.

The count of this clone is one. The chain joins TRBV2 to TRBJ1-4, with 8 bases matching TRBD1. The CDR3 loop spans 15 amino acids. J gave up 8 bases and V 5 bases, and 10 bases lay outside the gene matches. Germline V gene data show CDR1 as SNHLY and CDR2 as FYNNEI. The CDR3 protein is CASSYSQGAGEKLFF. CDR3 bases: TGTGCCAGCAGTTATTCCCAGGGGGCCGGGGAAAAACTGTTTTTT.

The genes are TRBV6-1 and TRBJ2-2, with 10 bases matching TRBD2. Germline V gene sequence: CDR1 MNHNS, CDR2 SASEGT. The CDR3 loop spans 14 amino acids. Trimming took 6 bases from V and 3 from J; bases not matched to a gene: 1. Here the CDR3 reads CASRLAGYTGELFF. CDR3 sequence (DNA): TGTGCCAGCAGACTAGCGGGATACACCGGGGAGCTGTTTTTT.

This rearrangement joins TRBV11-3 to TRBJ2-2, with D perhaps being TRBD1 or TRBD2 (5 bases each). This CDR3 is built from 16 residues. Trimming left V 5 bases short and J 5 bases short, with 18 bases between. CDR1 and CDR2 from the germline V gene are SGHNT and YENEEA. DNA for the CDR3: TGTGCCAGCAGCCCCCGGGGTCAGGGCGGGACCGGGGAGCTGTTTTTT. Translating gives CASSPRGQGGTGELFF.

This clone was detected once. The gene calls are TRBV11-2 and TRBJ2-2; unclear D gene. The V end was cut by 0 bases, the J end by 0 bases, with 11 bases between. Germline CDR1 reads SGHAT; CDR2 reads FQNNGV. The CDR3 contains 17 residues. The CDR3 reads CASSLEDGRPNTGELFF. For the CDR3, the DNA is TGTGCCAGCAGCTTAGAAGATGGCAGACCGAACACCGGGGAGCTGTTTTTT.

Points on this clone: Other DNA sequences in the same sample also yield this CDR3. V usage is TRBV18 and J usage is TRBJ2-5; tentative D call: TRBD1 (6 bases). The CDR3 is 13 amino acids. V lost 3 bases, J lost 1 base, and 6 bases lay in between. CDR1 KGHSH and CDR2 LQKENI come from the germline V gene. CDR3 in amino acids: CASSPTGQETQYF. The CDR3 coding sequence is TGTGCCAGCTCACCGACAGGCCAAGAGACCCAGTACTTC.

This clone was seen just once. The chain is built from TRBV10-1 and TRBJ1-4, with 9 positions matching TRBD1. V lost 11 bases and J lost 6; bases outside the gene matches: 7. Germline V CDR1 and CDR2: WNHNN, SYGVQD (reference sequence). The CDR3 runs to 13 residues. In DNA, the CDR3 is TGCGCCTCCACCGGGACAGGGTATGAAAAACTGTTTTTT. Translating it yields CASTGTGYEKLFF.

This clone was seen once. J is TRBJ1-3 and V is TRBV5-4; no firm D call. Germline CDR1 reads SGHNT; CDR2 reads YYREEE (reference sequence). The CDR3 spans 14 residues. Trimming pared 2 bases from V and 0 bases from J, leaving 6 bases between. In nucleotides, the CDR3 is TGTGCCAGCAGCTTATCGAGCTCTGGAAACACCATATATTTT. Its translation is CASSLSSSGNTIYF.

Concerning this clone: Other DNA sequences from this sample encode an identical CDR3 as well. This chain uses TRBV18 with TRBJ1-4, with D possibly TRBD1 on 5 matching bases. In germline, CDR1 is KGHSH, CDR2 LQKENI. V lost 1 base to trimming and J lost 8 bases, with 11 bases between them. This CDR3 spans 14 amino acids. The CDR3 here is CASSPRGLGEKLFF. CDR3 bases: TGTGCCAGCTCACCACGGGGGTTAGGGGAAAAACTGTTTTTT.

The chain combines TRBV5-1 with TRBJ2-3, with 14 nucleotides matching TRBD2. The length of the CDR3 is 15 residues. Germline CDR1 SGHRS, CDR2 YFSETQ. With 5 bases clipped from V and 4 bases from J, the junction kept 3 bases outside the gene matches. CDR3 loop: CASRGTSGSPDTQYF. CDR3 sequence (DNA): TGCGCCAGCAGGGGGACTAGCGGGAGCCCAGATACGCAGTATTTT.

The chain employs TRBV28 and TRBJ2-7, with D unclear. The V gene's germline CDR1 is MDHEN and CDR2 SYDVKM. The CDR3 runs to 12 residues. V was pared by 5 bases and J by 6 bases, with 11 bases between. This CDR3 is CASSTVRGEQYF. CDR3 in DNA: TGTGCCAGCAGTACGGTTAGAGGCGAGCAGTACTTC.

The CDR3 DNA reads TGTGCCAGCAGCTTAGGGGCAGGGGGTTCCTACGAGCAGTACTTC. This gives the protein CASSLGAGGSYEQYF. V gene TRBV7-8 combines with J gene TRBJ2-7; TRBD1 matches 7 bases. The CDR3 has 15 residues. V gave up 1 base and J gave up 1 base; unmatched junction bases: 4. Germline CDR1 and CDR2: SGHVS and FQNEAQ.